The following is a T cell receptor beta chain sequence with its context. The antigen is not known. The junction does not match germline at one end; this may be a read error. Profiling relied on immunoSEQ multiplex PCR, and the TCRdb table lists in-frame clones only, not all of them. The table shows some 130,000 clones, with approximately 83% occurring only once. The sample comes from a study of T cell responses to AZD1222 COVID-19 vaccine. Overall study context: Pooling was applied to second doses at about 4 or about 12 weeks.

The study's findings and limits: Baseline seropositivity characterized only six AZD1222 recipients. Sampled repertoires all dated from after the peak T cell response.

Sample: peripheral blood, taken on day 0 of AZD1222 vaccination. The receptor was derived from an adult in good health.

The CDR3 region is CATGESRSTDTQYF. The CDR3 DNA follows: TGTGCCACCGGTGAGAGCAGGAGCACAGATACGCAGTATTTT. This chain connects TRBV24-1 to TRBJ2-3; D remains unclear. This CDR3 comprises 14 residues. Germline V lookup: CDR1 KGHDR, CDR2 SFDVKD.